One sample yielded the 2 T cell receptor beta chains listed below, sequenced in a study of blood T cell repertoires in COVID-19. The method was immunoSEQ multiplex PCR; TCRdb's version includes in-frame clones alone and lacks a portion of them. This table has roughly 230,000 clones, roughly 85% appearing once. The sequenced material came from peripheral blood. The receptor set was obtained from a man aged 50-60 years with COVID-19, enrolled during active disease.

The V and J genes are TRBV15 and TRBJ1-2; D is possibly TRBD1 (6 bases). With 1 base removed from V and 3 bases from J, the gap between germline ends came to 9 bases. This CDR3 is 14 amino acids long. The germline V gene encodes CDR1 LNHNV and CDR2 YYDKDF (reference sequence). CDR3 region: CATSRGQVDYGYTF. CDR3 in DNA: TGTGCCACCAGCAGAGGACAGGTGGACTATGGCTACACCTTC.

The chain carries TRBV9 and TRBJ2-7; 9 nucleotides align to TRBD1. From germline, CDR1 is SGDLS and CDR2 YYNGEE. The CDR3 contains 15 residues. Germline trimming cut 7 bases from V and 4 bases from J; bases unmatched to any gene: 12. CDR3 amino acids: CASWGGRTGVYEQYF. In DNA form, the CDR3 reads TGTGCCAGCTGGGGTGGAAGGACAGGGGTTTACGAGCAGTACTTC.